Presented here are 7 T cell receptor beta chains from one specimen sequenced in a study of cytomegalovirus exposure and HLA in healthy donors (dated by TCRdb to between 2016 and 2019). Library preparation was by the immunoSEQ multiplex PCR assay. For the multiplex PCR, a mixture combining 60 forward primers for TCR Vbeta segments and 13 reverse primers for TCR Jbeta segments was used. TCRdb re-hosts the immuneACCESS table, in-frame sequences only. Its copies lack some clones; in the studies checked, an unresolved V gene accounts for under half of them, and the cause for the rest is not known. The sample records some 140,000 clones, more than 70% of which are singletons. The ten most abundant clones make up about 6.7% of the sample. Sequenced: PBMCs. The receptor set was obtained from a woman aged 25 to 39 in good health and CMV-seropositive.

This clone was observed once. The chain employs TRBV10-3 and TRBJ2-2; TRBD2 matches 10 bases. Germline V lookup: CDR1 ENHRY, CDR2 SYGVKD. The CDR3 extends over 14 amino acids. V gave up 6 bases and J gave up 6 bases; unmatched junction bases: 4. The CDR3 protein is CAISPGLASGELFF. The CDR3, as DNA: TGTGCCATCAGCCCGGGACTAGCGTCCGGGGAGCTGTTTTTT.

J is TRBJ1-2 and V is TRBV5-1, with 10 bases lining up with TRBD1. The CDR3 is made up of 14 amino acids. From germline, CDR1 is SGHRS and CDR2 YFSETQ. The V gene end was trimmed by 4 bases and the J gene end by 4 bases; junction bases not matched to a gene: 4. CDR3 residues: CASSSGTGAYGYTF. CDR3 nucleotides: TGCGCCAGCAGCAGCGGGACAGGGGCCTATGGCTACACCTTC.

This rearrangement joins TRBV6-5 to TRBJ2-7; D might be TRBD1 (6 bases). There are 13 residues in the CDR3. V lost 6 bases and J lost 3, with 12 bases in between. The germline V gene encodes CDR1 MNHEY and CDR2 SVGAGI. The chain's CDR3 is CASRAPGVYEQYF. CDR3 nucleotide sequence: TGTGCCAGCAGAGCTCCAGGGGTCTACGAGCAGTACTTC.

The gene calls are TRBV11-2 and TRBJ1-1; D is uncertain. This CDR3 comprises 13 residues. V lost 4 bases and J lost 4, with 10 bases in between. The V gene's germline CDR1 is SGHAT and CDR2 FQNNGV. In DNA, the CDR3 is TGTGCCAGCAGCTCCCGTGGAGGCACTGAAGCTTTCTTT. This encodes CASSSRGGTEAFF.

This chain connects TRBV30 to TRBJ1-2, with 8 bases aligning to TRBD1. V was pared by 3 bases and J by 7 bases, with 7 bases of the junction left unmatched. This CDR3 region has 13 residues. Looked up from germline, CDR1 is GTSNPN and CDR2 is SVGIG (reference sequence). CDR3: CAWSNDRGFGYTF. As DNA, the CDR3 is TGTGCCTGGAGCAACGACAGGGGATTTGGCTACACCTTC.

This chain joins TRBV28 and TRBJ2-2; 11 bases match TRBD2. Unmatched junction bases numbered 7, after V lost 5 bases and J lost 8 bases. In germline, CDR1 is MDHEN, CDR2 SYDVKM. The length of the CDR3 is 15 residues. The CDR3 is CASSIAGGSEGELFF. For the CDR3, the DNA is TGTGCCAGCAGTATAGCGGGAGGGTCGGAGGGGGAGCTGTTTTTT.

The CDR3 DNA sequence: TGTGCCAGCAGTTTAAGAGGGACTAGCGGGGCGTTCTCCTACGAGCAGTACTTC. It encodes CASSLRGTSGAFSYEQYF. This chain connects TRBV28 to TRBJ2-7; TRBD2 matches 13 bases. The CDR3 has 18 amino acids. The V gene end was trimmed by 2 bases and the J gene end by 0 bases; junction bases not matched to a gene: 7. Germline CDR1 reads MDHEN; CDR2 reads SYDVKM.